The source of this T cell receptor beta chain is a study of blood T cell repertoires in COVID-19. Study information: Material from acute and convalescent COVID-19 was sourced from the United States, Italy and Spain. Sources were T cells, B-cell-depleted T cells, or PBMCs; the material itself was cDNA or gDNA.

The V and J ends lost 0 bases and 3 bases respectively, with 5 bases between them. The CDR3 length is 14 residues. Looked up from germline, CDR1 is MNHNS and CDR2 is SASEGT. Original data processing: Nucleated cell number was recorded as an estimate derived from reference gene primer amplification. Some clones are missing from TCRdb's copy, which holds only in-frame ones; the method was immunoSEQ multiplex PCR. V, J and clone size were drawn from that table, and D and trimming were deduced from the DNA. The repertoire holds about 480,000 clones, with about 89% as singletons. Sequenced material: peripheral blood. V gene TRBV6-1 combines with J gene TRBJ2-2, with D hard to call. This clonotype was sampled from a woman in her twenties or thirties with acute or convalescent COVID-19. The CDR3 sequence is CASSEASYTGELFF. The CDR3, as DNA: TGTGCCAGCAGTGAAGCATCTTACACCGGGGAGCTGTTTTTT.